Below, 2 T cell receptor beta chains from the same sample are listed, as sequenced in a study of shared clonotypes between healthy human individuals. The table came from immunoSEQ multiplex PCR; TCRdb's copy has only in-frame clones and leaves some out. The sample includes approximately 1,500,000 clones, 98% seen only once; the top ten take around 0.47%. Sequenced sample: naive CD4+ T cells sorted from blood. The subset: CD45RA+ positively selected. The receptors derive from a man aged 25 to 45 in good health.

Worth noting for this clone: The junction shows a germline mismatch at one end, possibly a read error. The rearrangement links TRBV19 to TRBJ1-5; D call uncertain. From germline, CDR1 is LNHDA and CDR2 SQIVND (reference sequence). CDR3 length equals 13 residues. The CDR3 region has the DNA TGTGCCAGTAGTATGATGGAGAATCGGCCCCAGCATTTT. It yields the protein CASSMMENRPQHF.

The chain employs TRBV7-2 and TRBJ1-5; unclear D gene. The CDR3 sequence is 13 residues long. CDR1 and CDR2 from the germline V gene are SGHTA and FQGNSA. V was pared by 1 base and J by 5 bases, with 6 bases between. The CDR3 protein is CASSLGVDQPQHF. CDR3 nucleotide sequence: TGTGCCAGCAGCTTAGGGGTCGATCAGCCCCAGCATTTT.